The sequence of this T cell receptor (beta chain) was determined in a study of blood T cell repertoires in COVID-19 (dated by TCRdb to the early 2020s). Regarding the research as a whole: The collaborator samples originated in the United States, Italy and Spain and spanned the acute and convalescent phases of COVID-19. The material from the prospective study consisted of cDNA or gDNA derived from T cells, B-cell-depleted T cells, or PBMCs. The dataset comprised deeply sampled blood TCRbeta repertoires from subjects exposed to, actively infected with, or recovered from COVID-19. The repertoires were released in a freely available public database meant as a resource for research on the immune response to SARS-CoV-2. Samples came from the ongoing ImmuneRACE study (first 160 participants) plus 1,254 subjects from 6 global collaborators. The sample metadata nearly always contained a de-identified subject ID, COVID-19 status, age in years and sex. Where available, HLA class I and class II types were taken from metadata supplied by the sample provider and were not determined by assay-based typing. Study-level results and caveats: How much clinical and demographic metadata was included differed by source and by participant, and the metadata was provided uncurated.

TCRbeta CDR3 regions were amplified from genomic DNA by means of the immunoSEQ Assay, a bias-controlled multiplex PCR. As for how the authors treated the data: The number of nucleated cells in each sample was estimated by amplification of reference gene primers within the assay. To quantify the absolute abundance of each unique TCRbeta CDR3 rearrangement, sequence reads were collapsed and filtered. For each sample, productive Simpson clonality was calculated as the square root of Simpson's diversity index over productive rearrangements. The table comes from immuneACCESS by way of TCRdb, which keeps in-frame sequences with V and J called. Part of the clones is missing from these tables; in studies checked, under half for an unresolved V gene and the rest for unknown reasons. The V and J calls and clone size are taken from that table; D and trimming were inferred from the DNA. The sample includes some 170,000 clones, with roughly 87% observed a single time. About 1.6% of the sample comes from the top ten.

Collaborating institutions collected whole blood in K2EDTA tubes following their own protocols. For TCRbeta analysis, collaborator samples were shipped as frozen whole blood, as isolated PBMCs, or as DNA extracted from either sample type. A remark on this clone: Its recognized antigen is unknown. Base qualities are not provided; no much larger clone lies one nucleotide away.

The CDR3, cysteine through phenylalanine, is 14 amino acids long. The only DNA kept is the CDR3, 42 bases in frame from the first base. The germline V gene supplies CDR1 SGHDT and CDR2 YYEEEE. V is trimmed back by 2 bases and J by 1 base, and the junction contains 0 bases that no gene match accounts for. Sequenced: peripheral blood. The V and J segments used are TRBV5-6 and TRBJ2-5, with 9 bases matching TRBD1. This receptor was taken from a woman aged 45-65 years with acute or convalescent COVID-19. In nucleotides, the sequence is TGTGCCAGCAGCTTACAGGGGGCCCAAGAGACCCAGTACTTC. The resulting protein is CASSLQGAQETQYF.